A single TCR beta chain is shown here with its context. What it binds is not known. The repertoire was sequenced with immunoSEQ multiplex PCR; TCRdb's copy has only in-frame clones and lacks some. The sample lists roughly 70,000 clones; about 82% were seen once. This entry comes from a study of OX40 agonist ivuxolimab in advanced cancers. Study at large: Every patient in dose escalation had hepatocellular carcinoma, melanoma, renal cell or head and neck cancer. Prior therapy, whether anti-PD-1, anti-PD-L1 or anti-CTLA-4, was allowed, and roughly 40% had some.

Collection of blood occurred at baseline, at cycle 4 day 1, and at cycle 7 day 1. Study outcomes and limitations: No antigen was identified for the clonally expanded peripheral T cells.

CDR1 SNHLY and CDR2 FYNNEI come from the germline V gene. The CDR3 length is 16 residues. Trimming cost V 8 bases and J 1 base, with 19 bases left between them. The sequence was collected from an adult with an advanced solid tumor such as melanoma, head and neck, liver or kidney cancer. The V gene is TRBV2, the J gene TRBJ2-3; possibly TRBD1 or TRBD2 for D (6 bases each). The sample consisted of CD4+ or CD8+ T cells sorted from blood, taken in a trial of the OX40 agonist ivuxolimab. CDR3 residues: CASYPGGPGGTDTQYF. The CDR3 DNA reads TGTGCCAGCTACCCCGGGGGCCCAGGTGGCACAGATACGCAGTATTTT.